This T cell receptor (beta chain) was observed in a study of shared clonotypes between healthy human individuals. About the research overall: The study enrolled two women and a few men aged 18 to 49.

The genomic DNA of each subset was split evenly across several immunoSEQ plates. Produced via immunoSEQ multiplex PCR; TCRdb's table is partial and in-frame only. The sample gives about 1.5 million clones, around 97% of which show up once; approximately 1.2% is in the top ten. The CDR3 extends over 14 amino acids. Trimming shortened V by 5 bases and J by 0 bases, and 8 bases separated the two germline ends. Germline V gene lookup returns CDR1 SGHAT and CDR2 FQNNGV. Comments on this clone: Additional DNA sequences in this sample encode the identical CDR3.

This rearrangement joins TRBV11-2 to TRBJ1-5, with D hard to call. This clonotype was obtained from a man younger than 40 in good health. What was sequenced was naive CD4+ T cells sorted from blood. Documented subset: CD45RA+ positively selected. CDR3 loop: CASSLGSSNQPQHF. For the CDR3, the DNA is TGTGCCAGCAGCCTGGGGAGTAGCAATCAGCCCCAGCATTTT.